What follows are 14 T cell receptor beta chains derived from one specimen sequenced in a study of cytomegalovirus exposure and HLA in healthy donors. PCR primers comprised 60 Vbeta and 13 Jbeta primers. Clones were read by immunoSEQ multiplex PCR, and TCRdb kept only the in-frame ones, dropping some. This table has 40,000 to 55,000 clones, approximately 70% appearing once. The sample consisted of PBMCs. The receptors come from a woman between 50 and 59 years old in good health and CMV-seronegative.

CDR3 amino acids: CASGGGGRVDTQYF. The CDR3 nucleotides are TGTGCCAGTGGTGGGGGCGGGAGGGTAGATACGCAGTATTTT. V is TRBV6-1 and J is TRBJ2-3; TRBD2 aligns across 9 bases. This CDR3 contains 14 residues. Germline CDR1 reads MNHNS; CDR2 reads SASEGT. J was trimmed by 5 bases and V by 9 bases; bases with no gene match: 9.

The V gene is TRBV4-1, the J gene TRBJ2-3; 7 positions agree with TRBD1. V shed 0 bases, J shed 2 bases, and the junction held 5 bases outside the gene matches. The CDR3 totals 16 residues. The germline V gene has CDR1 MGHRA and CDR2 YSYEKL. CDR3 in DNA: TGCGCCAGCAGCCAAGAGGGACAGAGGTCCACAGATACGCAGTATTTT. Its protein product is CASSQEGQRSTDTQYF.

The rearrangement links TRBV18 to TRBJ2-7, with D maybe TRBD1 (5 bases). V was shortened by 5 bases and J by 7 bases, with 9 bases between the two germline ends. The CDR3 is 11 amino acids. The germline V gene encodes CDR1 KGHSH and CDR2 LQKENI. CDR3 in amino acids: CASSTAGEQYF. In DNA form, the CDR3 reads TGTGCCAGCTCAACAGCAGGGGAGCAGTACTTC.

This clone was recorded a few times. The chain employs TRBV7-6 and TRBJ2-1; 7 bases line up with TRBD1. CDR1 is SGHVS and CDR2 is FNYEAQ in the germline V gene. V was clipped by 5 bases and J by 7 bases; unmatched bases: 8. This CDR3 region has 14 residues. CDR3: CASSKTGWGNEQFF. CDR3 nucleotides: TGTGCCAGCAGCAAGACAGGGTGGGGTAATGAGCAGTTCTTC.

This clone was seen only a few times. The V gene is TRBV4-3, the J gene TRBJ1-1, with 7 positions matching TRBD1. This CDR3 contains 12 residues. From germline, CDR1 is LGHNA and CDR2 YSLEER. J was trimmed by 8 bases and V by 3 bases; bases with no gene match: 3. The CDR3 DNA is TGCGCCAGCAGCCAGTACAGGGGCGAAGCTTTCTTT. Translating it yields CASSQYRGEAFF.

The rearrangement links TRBV28 to TRBJ1-1; D is perhaps TRBD1 (6 bases). Germline values: CDR1 MDHEN, CDR2 SYDVKM. The CDR3 contains 13 residues. V was pared by 7 bases and J by 0 bases, with 9 bases between. CDR3 DNA sequence: TGTGCCAGCATACGGGACATGAACACTGAAGCTTTCTTT. This translates into CASIRDMNTEAFF. The full variable domain, in which reference TRBV28 and TRBJ1-1 provide the parts outside the CDR3, is DVKVTQSSRYLVKRTGEKVFLECVQDMDHENMFWYRQDPGLGLRLIYFSYDVKMKEKGDIPEGYSVSREKKERFSLILESASTNQTSMYLCASIRDMNTEAFFGQGTRLTVV.

This clone appeared a few times. This rearrangement joins TRBV30 to TRBJ1-5; 8 bases map to TRBD1. V shed 5 bases and J 4 bases; nucleotides not matched to a gene: 4. CDR3 size: 13 residues. The germline CDR1 and CDR2 sequences are GTSNPN and SVGIG (reference sequence). The DNA of the CDR3 is TGTGCCTGGGCGGGGACAGGAAATCAGCCCCAGCATTTT. Translated: CAWAGTGNQPQHF.

The chain uses TRBV4-3 and TRBJ2-7, with D possibly TRBD2 on 6 matching bases. V was pared by 3 bases and J by 5 bases, with 14 bases between. The CDR3 sequence is 14 residues long. The germline CDR1 and CDR2 sequences are LGHNA and YSLEER. Here the CDR3 DNA reads TGCGCCAGCAGCCAGGGACTGACTTCCAACGAGCAGTACTTC. Amino acid sequence: CASSQGLTSNEQYF.

This clone occurred a few times. Other nucleotide sequences from this sample produce the same CDR3. The chain recombines TRBV7-9 with TRBJ1-5; 10 nucleotides agree with TRBD1. This CDR3 is 14 amino acids long. Germline assignment: CDR1 SEHNR and CDR2 FQNEAQ (reference sequence). Losses at the gene ends were 5 bases for V and 6 bases for J; bases not matched to a gene: 4. In nucleotides, the CDR3 is TGTGCCAGCAGCCTCGGACAGGGGGGTCAGCCCCAGCATTTT. It specifies CASSLGQGGQPQHF.

The chain combines TRBV9 with TRBJ1-2; 8 nucleotides agree with TRBD1. Per the germline V gene, CDR1 is SGDLS and CDR2 is YYNGEE. The V and J ends lost 0 bases and 7 bases, in that order; junction bases with no gene match: 17. The CDR3 spans 18 residues. The CDR3 region is CASSVATTRQGIMAGYTF. The CDR3 DNA sequence: TGTGCCAGCAGCGTAGCTACGACCCGACAGGGGATTATGGCTGGCTACACCTTC.

This sequence joins TRBV5-1 and TRBJ2-1, with TRBD1 identical over 10 bases. CDR3 length: 17 amino acids. Germline assignment: CDR1 SGHRS and CDR2 YFSETQ. The V segment lost 2 bases and the J segment 7 bases; nucleotides outside the gene matches: 12. CDR3 DNA: TGCGCCAGCAGCTTTATTTTGAGGGGACAGGGGAGTAATGAGCAGTTCTTC. This sequence encodes CASSFILRGQGSNEQFF.

The rearrangement joins TRBV7-3 to TRBJ2-7, with 9 bases identical to TRBD1. The CDR3 consists of 14 residues. Germline assignment: CDR1 SGHTA and CDR2 FQGTGA. After removal of 3 bases from V and 4 bases from J, the junction contained 4 bases not matched to a gene. The CDR3 region is CASSLGQGRYEQYF. The CDR3 nucleotides are TGTGCCAGCAGCTTGGGACAGGGAAGATACGAGCAGTACTTC. The full variable domain, completed using reference TRBV7-3 and TRBJ2-7, is GAGVSQTPSNKVTEKGKYVELRCDPISGHTALYWYRQSLGQGPEFLIYFQGTGAADDSGLPNDRFFAVRPEGSVSTLKIQRTERGDSAVYLCASSLGQGRYEQYFGPGTRLTVT.

V is TRBV2 and J is TRBJ2-5, with a possible D match to TRBD2 (7 bases). Looked up from germline, CDR1 is SNHLY and CDR2 is FYNNEI. The CDR3 totals 12 residues. Trimming stripped 11 bases from V and 4 bases from J, with 14 bases between. The CDR3 DNA sequence: TGTGCCGGGGGGGCCGCTGGAGAGACCCAGTACTTC. The encoded protein is CAGGAAGETQYF.

The chain uses TRBV28 and TRBJ1-1; TRBD1 might be the D (6 bases). The V end was cut by 2 bases, the J end by 5 bases, with 12 bases between. The CDR3 is 14 residues long. The germline gives CDR1 MDHEN, CDR2 SYDVKM. The CDR3 loop is CASSLGGAWTEAFF. The DNA of the CDR3 is TGTGCCAGCAGTTTAGGGGGCGCATGGACTGAAGCTTTCTTT.